The entry below gives a single T cell receptor beta chain sequence along with its context. Libraries were prepared by immunoSEQ multiplex PCR; TCRdb keeps only in-frame clonotypes and omits some of them. This sample has about 120,000 clones, with roughly 92% found just once. CDR3 length equals 14 residues. With V trimmed by 3 bases and J by 4 bases, 0 bases remained unmatched. Germline V gives CDR1 SGHAT, CDR2 FQNNGV. The data were taken from a study of control samples from healthy donors and cancer patients. The sequenced material came from blood. The sequence came from a young man in good health. The genes are TRBV11-2 and TRBJ2-1; 10 bases line up with TRBD2. Here the CDR3 DNA reads TGTGCCAGCAGCTTTAGCGGGGGGTACAATGAGCAGTTCTTC. Translation: CASSFSGGYNEQFF. The entire variable domain, with the rest obtained from reference TRBV11-2 and TRBJ2-1, is as follows: EAGVAQSPRYKIIEKRQSVAFWCNPISGHATLYWYQQILGQGPKLLIQFQNNGVVDDSQLPKDRFSAERLKGVDSTLKIQPAKLEDSAVYLCASSFSGGYNEQFFGPGTRLTVL.